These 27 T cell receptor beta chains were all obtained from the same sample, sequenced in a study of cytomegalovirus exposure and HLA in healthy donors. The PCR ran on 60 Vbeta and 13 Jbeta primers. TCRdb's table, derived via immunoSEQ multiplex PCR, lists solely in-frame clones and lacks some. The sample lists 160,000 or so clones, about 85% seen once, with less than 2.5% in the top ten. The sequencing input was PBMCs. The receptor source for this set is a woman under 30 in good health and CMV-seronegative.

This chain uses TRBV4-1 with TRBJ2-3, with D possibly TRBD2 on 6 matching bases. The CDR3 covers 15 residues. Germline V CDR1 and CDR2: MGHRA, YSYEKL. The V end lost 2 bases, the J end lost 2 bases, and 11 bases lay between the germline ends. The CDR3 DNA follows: TGCGCCAGCAGCCAAACACTAGCAGACACAGATACGCAGTATTTT. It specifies CASSQTLADTDTQYF.

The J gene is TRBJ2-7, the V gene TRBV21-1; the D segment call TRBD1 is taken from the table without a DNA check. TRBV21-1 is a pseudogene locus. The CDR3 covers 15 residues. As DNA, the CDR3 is TGTGCCAGCAGCTCACGTTGGACAGGGAACCACGAGCAGTACTTC. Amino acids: CASSSRWTGNHEQYF.

CDR3 in DNA: TGTGCCAGCTCACCAGCGCCGCGGACAGGGGGAGGCTACACCTTC. Translation: CASSPAPRTGGGYTF. This chain joins TRBV18 and TRBJ1-2; 10 bases fit TRBD1. Germline lookup yields CDR1 KGHSH and CDR2 LQKENI. V was clipped by 2 bases and J by 8 bases; unmatched bases: 8. The CDR3 length is 15 residues.

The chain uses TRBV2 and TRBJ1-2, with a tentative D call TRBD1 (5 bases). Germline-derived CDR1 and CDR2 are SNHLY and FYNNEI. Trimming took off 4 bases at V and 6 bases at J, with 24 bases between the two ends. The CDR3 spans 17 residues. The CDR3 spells CASSGWGENRGNDGYTF. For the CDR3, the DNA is TGTGCCAGCAGTGGCTGGGGGGAGAATCGGGGCAACGATGGCTACACCTTC.

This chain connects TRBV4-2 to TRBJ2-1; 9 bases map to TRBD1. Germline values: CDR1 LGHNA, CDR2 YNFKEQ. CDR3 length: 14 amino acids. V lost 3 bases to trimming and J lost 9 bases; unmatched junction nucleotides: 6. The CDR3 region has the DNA TGTGCCAGCAGCCACCCGGGACAGGGAGGTGAGCAGTTCTTC. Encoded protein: CASSHPGQGGEQFF.

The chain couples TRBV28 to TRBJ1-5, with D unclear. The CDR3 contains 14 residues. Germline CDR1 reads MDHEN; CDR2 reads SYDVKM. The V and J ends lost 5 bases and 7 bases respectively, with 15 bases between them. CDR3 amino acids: CASSLSLLYQPQHF. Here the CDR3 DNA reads TGTGCCAGCAGTCTAAGCTTGCTGTACCAGCCCCAGCATTTT.

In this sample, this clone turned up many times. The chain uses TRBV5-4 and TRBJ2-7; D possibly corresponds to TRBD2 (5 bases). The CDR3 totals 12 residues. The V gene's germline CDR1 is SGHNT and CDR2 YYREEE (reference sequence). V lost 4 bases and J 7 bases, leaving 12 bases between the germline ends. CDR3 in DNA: TGTGCCAGCAGCCGGTGGACGGGGGAGCAGTACTTC. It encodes CASSRWTGEQYF. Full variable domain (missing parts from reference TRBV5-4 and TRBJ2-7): ETGVTQSPTHLIKTRGQQVTLRCSSQSGHNTVSWYQQALGQGPQFIFQYYREEENGRGNFPPRFSGLQFPNYSSELNVNALELDDSALYLCASSRWTGEQYFGPGTRLTVT.

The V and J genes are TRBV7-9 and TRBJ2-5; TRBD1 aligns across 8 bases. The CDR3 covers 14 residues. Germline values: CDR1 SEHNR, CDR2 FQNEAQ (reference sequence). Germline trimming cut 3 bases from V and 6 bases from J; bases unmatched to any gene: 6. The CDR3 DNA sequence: TGTGCCAGCAGCTTGACAGGGGCCATAAAGACCCAGTACTTC. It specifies CASSLTGAIKTQYF.

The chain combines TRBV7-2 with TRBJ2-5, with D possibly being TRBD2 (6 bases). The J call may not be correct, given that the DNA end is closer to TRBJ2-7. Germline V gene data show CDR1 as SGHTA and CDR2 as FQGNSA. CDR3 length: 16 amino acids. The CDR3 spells CASSLLWQGGSYEQYF. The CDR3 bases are TGTGCCAGCAGCTTACTTTGGCAGGGAGGCTCCTACGAGCAGTACTTC.

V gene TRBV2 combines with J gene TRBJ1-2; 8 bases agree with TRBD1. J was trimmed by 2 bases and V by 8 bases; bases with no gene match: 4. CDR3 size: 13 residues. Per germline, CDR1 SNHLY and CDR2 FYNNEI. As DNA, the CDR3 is TGTGCCAGCGCACAGGGGGGGAACTATGGCTACACCTTC. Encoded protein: CASAQGGNYGYTF.

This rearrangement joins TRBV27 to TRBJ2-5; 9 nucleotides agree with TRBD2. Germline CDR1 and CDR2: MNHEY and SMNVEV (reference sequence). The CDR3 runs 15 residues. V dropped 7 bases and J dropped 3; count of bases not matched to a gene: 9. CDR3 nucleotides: TGTGCCAGCACCCTGGGGAGGACTAGCGAAGAGACCCAGTACTTC. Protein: CASTLGRTSEETQYF.

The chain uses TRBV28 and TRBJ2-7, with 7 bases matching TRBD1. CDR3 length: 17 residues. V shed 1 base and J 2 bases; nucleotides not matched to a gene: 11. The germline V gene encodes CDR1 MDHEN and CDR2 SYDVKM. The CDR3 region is CASSLLSPGTAAYEQYF. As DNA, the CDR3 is TGTGCCAGCAGTTTATTATCTCCGGGGACAGCCGCCTACGAGCAGTACTTC.

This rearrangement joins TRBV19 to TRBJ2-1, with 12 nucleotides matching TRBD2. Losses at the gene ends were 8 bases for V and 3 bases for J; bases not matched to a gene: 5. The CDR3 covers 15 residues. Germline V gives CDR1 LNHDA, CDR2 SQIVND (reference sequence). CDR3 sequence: CASGVGLAGYNEQFF. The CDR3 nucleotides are TGTGCCAGTGGGGTGGGACTAGCGGGCTACAATGAGCAGTTCTTC.

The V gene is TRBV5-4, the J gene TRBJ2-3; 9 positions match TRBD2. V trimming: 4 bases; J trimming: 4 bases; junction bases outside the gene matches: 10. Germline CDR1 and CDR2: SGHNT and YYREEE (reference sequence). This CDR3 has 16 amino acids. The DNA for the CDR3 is TGTGCCAGCAGCCCGCCCGGCGGGAGGGTCGCAGATACGCAGTATTTT. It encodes CASSPPGGRVADTQYF. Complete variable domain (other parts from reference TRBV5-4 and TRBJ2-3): ETGVTQSPTHLIKTRGQQVTLRCSSQSGHNTVSWYQQALGQGPQFIFQYYREEENGRGNFPPRFSGLQFPNYSSELNVNALELDDSALYLCASSPPGGRVADTQYFGPGTRLTVL.

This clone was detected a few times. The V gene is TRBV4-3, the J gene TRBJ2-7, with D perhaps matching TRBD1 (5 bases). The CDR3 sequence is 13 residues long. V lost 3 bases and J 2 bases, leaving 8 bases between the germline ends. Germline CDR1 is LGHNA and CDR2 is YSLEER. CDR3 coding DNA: TGCGCCAGCAGCCACAGGGCAACCTACGAGCAGTACTTC. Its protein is CASSHRATYEQYF.

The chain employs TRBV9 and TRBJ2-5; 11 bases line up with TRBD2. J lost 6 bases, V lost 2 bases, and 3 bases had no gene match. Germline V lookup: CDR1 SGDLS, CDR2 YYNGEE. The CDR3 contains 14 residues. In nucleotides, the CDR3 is TGTGCCAGCAGCGTTGCTAGCGGGGGGAAGACCCAGTACTTC. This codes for CASSVASGGKTQYF.

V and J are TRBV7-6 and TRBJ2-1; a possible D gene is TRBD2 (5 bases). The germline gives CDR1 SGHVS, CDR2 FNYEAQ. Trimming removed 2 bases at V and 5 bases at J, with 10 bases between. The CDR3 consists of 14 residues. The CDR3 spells CASSLTSFDNEQFF. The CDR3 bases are TGTGCCAGCAGCTTAACTAGTTTCGACAATGAGCAGTTCTTC.

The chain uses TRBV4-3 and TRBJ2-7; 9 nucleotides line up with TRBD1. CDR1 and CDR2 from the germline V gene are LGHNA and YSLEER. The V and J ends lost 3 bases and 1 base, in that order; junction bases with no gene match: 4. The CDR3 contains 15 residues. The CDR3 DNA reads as TGCGCCAGCAGCCAGGCCGGGACAGGGTCCTACGAGCAGTACTTC. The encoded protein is CASSQAGTGSYEQYF.

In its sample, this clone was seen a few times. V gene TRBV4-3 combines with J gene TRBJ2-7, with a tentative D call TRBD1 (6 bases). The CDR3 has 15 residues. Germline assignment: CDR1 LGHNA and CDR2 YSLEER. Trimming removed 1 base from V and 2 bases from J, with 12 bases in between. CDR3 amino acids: CASSQAQGSTYEQYF. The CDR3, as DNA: TGCGCCAGCAGCCAAGCGCAGGGGTCTACCTACGAGCAGTACTTC.

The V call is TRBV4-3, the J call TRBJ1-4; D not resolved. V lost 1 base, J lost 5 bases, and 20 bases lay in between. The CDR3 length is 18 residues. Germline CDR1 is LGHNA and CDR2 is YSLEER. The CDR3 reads CASSQVYVGSSLNEKLFF. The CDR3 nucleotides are TGCGCCAGCAGCCAAGTCTATGTCGGGAGCTCACTGAATGAAAAACTGTTTTTT.

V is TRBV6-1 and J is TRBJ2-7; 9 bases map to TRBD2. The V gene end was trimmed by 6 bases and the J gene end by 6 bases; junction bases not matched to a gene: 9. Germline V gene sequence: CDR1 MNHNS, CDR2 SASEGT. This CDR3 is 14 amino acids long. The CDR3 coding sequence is TGTGCCAGCAGCGGGCTAGCGGGGAGTCCCGAGCAGTACTTC. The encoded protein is CASSGLAGSPEQYF.

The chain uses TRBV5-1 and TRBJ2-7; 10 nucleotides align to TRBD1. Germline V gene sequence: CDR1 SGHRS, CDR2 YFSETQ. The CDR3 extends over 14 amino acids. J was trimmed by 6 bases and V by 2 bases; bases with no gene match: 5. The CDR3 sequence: CASSFSGTGAEQYF. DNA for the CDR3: TGCGCCAGCAGCTTCTCCGGGACAGGGGCCGAGCAGTACTTC.

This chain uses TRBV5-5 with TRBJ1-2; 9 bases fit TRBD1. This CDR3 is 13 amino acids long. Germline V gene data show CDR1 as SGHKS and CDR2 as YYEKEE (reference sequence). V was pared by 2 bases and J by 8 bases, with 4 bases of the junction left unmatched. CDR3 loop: CASSFTGGGGYTF. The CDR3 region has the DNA TGTGCCAGCAGCTTTACAGGGGGCGGGGGCTACACCTTC.

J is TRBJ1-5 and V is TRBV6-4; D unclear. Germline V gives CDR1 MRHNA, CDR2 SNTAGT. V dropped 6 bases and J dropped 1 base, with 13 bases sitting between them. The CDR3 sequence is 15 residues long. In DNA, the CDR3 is TGTGCCAGCAGGAAGGACGGGAACAGCAATCAGCCCCAGCATTTT. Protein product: CASRKDGNSNQPQHF.

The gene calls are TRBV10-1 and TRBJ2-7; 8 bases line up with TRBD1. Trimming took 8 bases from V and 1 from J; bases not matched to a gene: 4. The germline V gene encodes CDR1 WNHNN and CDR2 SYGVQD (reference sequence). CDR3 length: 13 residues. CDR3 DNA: TGCGCCAGCGGCCGGACAGGGTCCTACGAGCAGTACTTC. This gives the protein CASGRTGSYEQYF.

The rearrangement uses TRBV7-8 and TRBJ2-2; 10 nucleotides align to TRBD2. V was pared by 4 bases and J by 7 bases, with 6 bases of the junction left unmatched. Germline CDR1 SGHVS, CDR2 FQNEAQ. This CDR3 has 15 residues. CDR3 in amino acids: CASSSQREGVGELFF. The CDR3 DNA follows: TGTGCCAGCAGCTCTCAGCGGGAGGGTGTCGGGGAGCTGTTTTTT. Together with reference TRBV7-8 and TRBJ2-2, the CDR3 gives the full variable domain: GAGVSQSPRYKVAKRGQDVALRCDPISGHVSLFWYQQALGQGPEFLTYFQNEAQLDKSGLPSDRFFAERPEGSVSTLKIQRTQQEDSAVYLCASSSQREGVGELFFGEGSRLTVL.

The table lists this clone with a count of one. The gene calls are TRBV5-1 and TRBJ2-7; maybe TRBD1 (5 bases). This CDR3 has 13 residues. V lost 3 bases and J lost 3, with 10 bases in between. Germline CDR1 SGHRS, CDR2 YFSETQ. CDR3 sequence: CASSSDGHYEQYF. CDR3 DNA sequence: TGCGCCAGCAGCTCCGACGGACACTACGAGCAGTACTTC. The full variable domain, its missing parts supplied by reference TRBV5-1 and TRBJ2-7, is KAGVTQTPRYLIKTRGQQVTLSCSPISGHRSVSWYQQTPGQGLQFLFEYFSETQRNKGNFPGRFSGRQFSNSRSEMNVSTLELGDSALYLCASSSDGHYEQYFGPGTRLTVT.